This T cell receptor (beta chain) is drawn from a study of blood T cell repertoires in COVID-19. In germline, CDR1 is MDHEN, CDR2 SYDVKM. The CDR3 is 21 residues long. Losses at the gene ends were 6 bases for V and 0 bases for J; bases not matched to a gene: 14. The method was immunoSEQ multiplex PCR; TCRdb's version includes in-frame clones alone and lacks a portion of them. The sample consists of about 120,000 clones, just under 80% of them appearing once. Sequencing was done on a sample of peripheral blood. V and J are TRBV28 and TRBJ2-1, with 16 bases aligning to TRBD2. The source of this sequence is a human donor in a cohort sampled during active COVID-19. The CDR3 spells CASRPLRGLAGGSGSYNEQFF. The CDR3 coding sequence is TGTGCCAGCAGGCCTCTCAGGGGACTAGCGGGGGGGTCGGGCTCCTACAATGAGCAGTTCTTC. Variable domain in full (rest from reference TRBV28 and TRBJ2-1): DVKVTQSSRYLVKRTGEKVFLECVQDMDHENMFWYRQDPGLGLRLIYFSYDVKMKEKGDIPEGYSVSREKKERFSLILESASTNQTSMYLCASRPLRGLAGGSGSYNEQFFGPGTRLTVL.